The 18 T cell receptor beta chains listed next were all sequenced from one sample in a study of cytomegalovirus exposure and HLA in healthy donors. Primers included in the PCR were 60 Vbeta and 13 Jbeta primers. Assay: immunoSEQ multiplex PCR; the TCRdb copy retains only in-frame clones and omits some. The clone table shows about 110,000 clones, with the ten largest holding around 6.5%. The specimen sequenced was PBMCs. All receptors derive from a man aged 35-49 years in good health and CMV-seropositive.

In nucleotides, the CDR3 is TGTGCCAGCAGCTTCAGGGGCGACGAGCAGTACTTC. Translation gives CASSFRGDEQYF. J is TRBJ2-7 and V is TRBV7-9, with D possibly being TRBD1 (6 bases). The CDR3 has 12 residues. Germline assignment: CDR1 SEHNR and CDR2 FQNEAQ (reference sequence). Trimming stripped 3 bases from V and 5 bases from J, with 8 bases between.

The chain has TRBV27 and TRBJ2-1; no definite D call. CDR1 and CDR2 from the germline V gene are MNHEY and SMNVEV (reference sequence). The CDR3 consists of 17 residues. Trimming removed 7 bases at V and 7 bases at J, with 26 bases between. This chain's CDR3 is CASIGFREQSYENEQFF. The CDR3 DNA follows: TGTGCCAGCATTGGTTTCCGTGAACAGTCCTACGAGAATGAGCAGTTCTTC.

The CDR3: CASFGETQYF. CDR3 nucleotide sequence: TGTGCCAGCTTCGGAGAGACCCAGTACTTC. The chain links TRBV11-2 to TRBJ2-5; D gene uncertain. The germline V gene has CDR1 SGHAT and CDR2 FQNNGV. V lost 8 bases and J 4 bases, leaving 5 bases between the germline ends. The CDR3 loop spans 10 amino acids.

The chain couples TRBV5-4 to TRBJ2-1, with a weak D call TRBD2 (6 bases). Trimming removed 0 bases from V and 9 bases from J, with 13 bases in between. The CDR3 totals 14 residues. CDR1 is SGHNT, CDR2 YYREEE, per germline (reference sequence). The DNA for the CDR3 is TGTGCCAGCAGCTTGGGGACTACCGGTGTTGAGCAGTTCTTC. As protein: CASSLGTTGVEQFF.

The chain couples TRBV6-5 to TRBJ2-5, with D possibly TRBD2 on 5 matching bases. The last part of the DNA fits TRBJ2-7 better; the J call may be wrong. The CDR3 length is 14 residues. The germline gives CDR1 MNHEY, CDR2 SVGAGI. CDR3 sequence reads: CASSYRESSYEQYF. CDR3 in DNA: TGTGCCAGCAGTTACCGGGAAAGCTCCTACGAGCAGTACTTC.

This rearrangement joins TRBV9 to TRBJ2-7; 10 nucleotides line up with TRBD1. The CDR3 has 14 residues. V dropped 4 bases and J dropped 5; count of bases not matched to a gene: 6. CDR1 is SGDLS and CDR2 is YYNGEE in the germline V gene. The CDR3 is CASSRQGALNEQYF. In DNA, the CDR3 is TGTGCCAGCAGCCGACAGGGGGCCTTGAACGAGCAGTACTTC.

The rearrangement joins TRBV6-1 to TRBJ1-5; D gene unclear. V gave up 2 bases and J gave up 6 bases, with 20 bases separating them. Germline V gives CDR1 MNHNS, CDR2 SASEGT. This CDR3 spans 17 amino acids. The CDR3 protein is CASSETVGRRIAQPQHF. The CDR3 coding sequence is TGTGCCAGCAGTGAAACGGTTGGACGGAGGATAGCTCAGCCCCAGCATTTT.

This chain uses TRBV4-3 with TRBJ1-1; TRBD1 matches at 8 bases. The CDR3 consists of 14 residues. The V segment lost 3 bases and the J segment 3 bases; nucleotides outside the gene matches: 3. Germline V lookup: CDR1 LGHNA, CDR2 YSLEER. CDR3 DNA: TGCGCCAGCAGCCATTACAGGGGGGACACTGAAGCTTTCTTT. This sequence encodes CASSHYRGDTEAFF.

The chain carries TRBV5-1 and TRBJ1-5; maybe TRBD1 (6 bases). The CDR3 consists of 15 residues. Deletions cut 2 bases from V and 0 bases from J, with 9 bases between. The germline CDR1 and CDR2 sequences are SGHRS and YFSETQ. As DNA, the CDR3 is TGCGCCAGCAGCTTAACAGGGAATAGCAATCAGCCCCAGCATTTT. Amino acids: CASSLTGNSNQPQHF.

V and J are TRBV30 and TRBJ1-1; D possibly corresponds to TRBD1 (5 bases). Germline lookup yields CDR1 GTSNPN and CDR2 SVGIG (reference sequence). The CDR3 is 13 residues long. V was pared by 4 bases and J by 0 bases, with 9 bases between. The DNA of the CDR3 is TGTGCCTGGAAGGCAGGGATGAACACTGAAGCTTTCTTT. Its translation: CAWKAGMNTEAFF.

As DNA, the CDR3 is TGTGCCAGCAGCTTAGTTGGGACATCTCCTGGCTACACCTTC. It is translated as CASSLVGTSPGYTF. This chain uses TRBV7-2 with TRBJ1-2; TRBD1 might be the D (6 bases). The CDR3 runs to 14 residues. Looked up from germline, CDR1 is SGHTA and CDR2 is FQGNSA. Trimming took off 1 base at V and 7 bases at J, with 13 bases between the two ends.

The V and J genes are TRBV28 and TRBJ2-7; TRBD1 matches 9 bases. Germline CDR1 MDHEN, CDR2 SYDVKM. CDR3 length: 16 residues. The trim removed 4 bases at V and 4 bases at J, leaving 11 bases unmatched. The CDR3 DNA is TGTGCCAGCAGTTCCATCTCCGGGACAGGGACTTACGAGCAGTACTTC. Protein sequence: CASSSISGTGTYEQYF.

The rearrangement uses TRBV10-3 and TRBJ1-5; TRBD1 aligns across 10 bases. The CDR3 is 17 amino acids. From germline, CDR1 is ENHRY and CDR2 SYGVKD. J gave up 4 bases and V 2 bases, and 8 bases lay outside the gene matches. The CDR3 DNA reads TGTGCCATCAGTGAGGATATTCCGGGACAGGGGAATCAGCCCCAGCATTTT. It is translated as CAISEDIPGQGNQPQHF.

The V and J genes are TRBV4-1 and TRBJ2-7; 11 nucleotides line up with TRBD1. This CDR3 is 15 amino acids long. Trimming took 3 bases from V and 2 from J; bases not matched to a gene: 3. Germline V CDR1 and CDR2: MGHRA, YSYEKL. The CDR3 protein is CASSQVGQGAYEQYF. In DNA, the CDR3 is TGCGCCAGCAGCCAGGTGGGACAGGGGGCCTACGAGCAGTACTTC.

The chain combines TRBV6-6 with TRBJ1-6; 9 bases align to TRBD1. Trimming removed 3 bases from V and 7 bases from J; junction bases left unmatched: 7. The CDR3 totals 16 residues. The germline CDR1 and CDR2 sequences are MNHNY and SVGAGI (reference sequence). CDR3 loop: CASSYLGQGPNSPLHF. CDR3 DNA: TGTGCCAGCAGTTATTTGGGACAGGGCCCAAATTCACCCCTCCACTTT.

This sequence joins TRBV28 and TRBJ2-7, with 7 bases fitting TRBD1. The CDR3 covers 14 residues. Germline CDR1 reads MDHEN; CDR2 reads SYDVKM. V lost 5 bases and J lost 6; bases outside the gene matches: 10. The CDR3 spells CASSPQSTGTEQYF. CDR3 DNA sequence: TGTGCCAGCAGTCCCCAATCGACAGGGACCGAGCAGTACTTC.

The gene calls are TRBV30 and TRBJ2-5, with D possibly being TRBD2 (6 bases). The length of the CDR3 is 12 residues. With 2 bases removed from V and 6 bases from J, the gap between germline ends came to 10 bases. Per the germline V gene, CDR1 is GTSNPN and CDR2 is SVGIG (reference sequence). The CDR3 spells CAWSLSGQTQYF. CDR3 coding DNA: TGTGCCTGGAGTCTTAGCGGACAGACCCAGTACTTC.

The chain is built from TRBV27 and TRBJ2-3; 8 bases match TRBD1. The CDR3 has 18 amino acids. Unmatched junction bases numbered 14, after V lost 5 bases and J lost 1 base. Germline lookup yields CDR1 MNHEY and CDR2 SMNVEV (reference sequence). The CDR3, as DNA: TGTGCCAGCAGTCACAAAGCCCTACACAGGGGGGGCACAGATACGCAGTATTTT. This codes for CASSHKALHRGGTDTQYF.